The clone carrying this T cell receptor (beta chain) was counted only a few times. Using a J-beta primer mix together with a sample-barcoded 5' primer, a second PCR was run for 7 to 11 cycles. Each CDR3 protein gets one entry after TCRdb re-called the 5' RACE reads with MiXCR. The sample records 800,000 to 1,300,000 distinct CDR3 sequences, 25% being singletons. The data stem from a study of blood T cells in healthy people across ages. There are 12 residues in the CDR3. V lost 10 bases and J lost 4, with 13 bases in between. The V gene's germline CDR1 is LNHDA and CDR2 SQIVND (reference sequence). The same sample was also studied in work on T cells of mothers and their children.

This TCR came from a girl aged 2 to 9 in good health. The J gene is TRBJ1-1, the V gene TRBV19; weak D call: TRBD1 (5 bases). The sequenced sample was blood. CDR3 sequence: CATFHGGTEAFF. DNA for the CDR3: TGTGCCACCTTCCATGGGGGCACTGAAGCTTTCTTT.